Listed below are T cell receptor beta chains from one sample, sequenced in a study of blood T cell repertoires in COVID-19. Profiling relied on immunoSEQ multiplex PCR, and the TCRdb table lists in-frame clones only, not all of them. The data hold about 240,000 clones, with roughly four fifths observed a single time. Sequencing used peripheral blood. The origin of the receptors is a woman between 65 and 79 years old with acute or convalescent COVID-19. The CDR3 runs from the conserved cysteine through the conserved F or W. The D gene is left open where the match is weak. Not all rows give a size; the values are once, few, many and, for expanded clones, a class.

size,V,D,J,CDR3,DNA
few,TRBV28,TRBD1,TRBJ2-3,CASSLLGQGTDTQYF,TGTGCCAGCAGTTTATTGGGACAGGGCACAGATACGCAGTATTTT
few,TRBV19,NA,TRBJ1-2,CASSQDSLRYGYTF,TGTGCCAGTAGTCAAGACAGCCTGCGCTATGGCTACACCTTC
NA,TRBV9,NA,TRBJ1-1,CASSAGGFGTEAFF,TGTGCCAGCAGCGCCGGAGGGTTCGGCACTGAAGCTTTCTTT
NA,TRBV12-5,NA,TRBJ1-2,CASAPDTNYGYTF,TGTGCTAGTGCCCCCGACACCAACTATGGCTACACCTTC
NA,TRBV7-9,NA,TRBJ2-7,CASTPGSGEQYF,TGTGCCAGCACCCCGGGTAGCGGCGAGCAGTACTTC
NA,TRBV7-8,NA,TRBJ1-1,CASSPAQPGVNTEAFF,TGTGCCAGCAGCCCGGCACAGCCGGGAGTGAACACTGAAGCTTTCTTT
NA,TRBV20-1,NA,TRBJ1-1,CSARDIPEAFF,TGCAGTGCTAGAGATATCCCTGAAGCTTTCTTT
once,TRBV7-8,NA,TRBJ1-6,CASSLQVNSPLHF,TGTGCCAGCAGCTTACAGGTTAATTCACCCCTCCACTTT
NA,TRBV6-5,TRBD1,TRBJ2-7,CASTSQGAYEQYF,TGTGCCAGCACCTCTCAGGGGGCCTACGAGCAGTACTTC
NA,TRBV3-1/TRBV3-2,NA,TRBJ1-1,CASSQIRNTEAFF,TGTGCCAGCAGCCAGATCAGGAACACTGAAGCTTTCTTT
NA,TRBV9,NA,TRBJ2-2,CASSASGRSGELFF,TGTGCCAGCAGCGCGTCGGGTAGATCCGGGGAGCTGTTTTTT
NA,TRBV12-3/TRBV12-4,NA,TRBJ2-3,CASSLAREQYF,TGTGCCAGCAGTTTAGCGCGTGAGCAGTATTTT
NA,TRBV6-5,NA,TRBJ2-7,CASSTQGINPYEQYF,TGTGCCAGCAGTACCCAGGGTATAAACCCCTACGAGCAGTACTTC
NA,TRBV6-2/TRBV6-3,NA,TRBJ1-1,CASSGGGSSTVEAFF,TGTGCCAGCAGCGGGGGGGGGTCCTCCACGGTTGAAGCTTTCTTT
NA,TRBV5-6,TRBD1,TRBJ1-5,CASSSGQAVMPQHF,TGTGCCAGCAGCTCGGGACAGGCTGTCATGCCCCAGCATTTT
NA,TRBV19,NA,TRBJ1-2,CASRRRRGYGYTF,TGTGCCAGCAGGAGGAGGAGAGGCTATGGCTACACCTTC
NA,TRBV5-4,NA,TRBJ2-7,CASSLDYEQYF,TGTGCCAGCAGTCTAGACTACGAGCAGTACTTC
NA,TRBV5-6,NA,TRBJ2-7,CASSFTGLNYEQYF,TGTGCCAGCAGCTTTACAGGGCTGAATTACGAGCAGTACTTC
NA,TRBV11-2,NA,TRBJ1-4,CASSLALTGWTEKLFF,TGTGCCAGCAGCCTCGCTTTGACAGGTTGGACGGAAAAACTGTTTTTT
NA,TRBV6-1,TRBD1,TRBJ1-2,CASSDRGIYGYTF,TGTGCCAGCAGTGACAGGGGGATCTATGGCTACACCTTC
NA,TRBV4-1,TRBD2,TRBJ2-1,CASSQGGSGGTYNEQFF,TGCGCCAGCAGCCAAGGAGGCAGCGGGGGAACCTACAATGAGCAGTTCTTC
NA,TRBV30,TRBD1,TRBJ1-2,CAWSVWEKTGGGGYTF,TGTGCCTGGAGTGTGTGGGAAAAAACAGGGGGAGGTGGCTACACCTTC
NA,TRBV4-3,NA,TRBJ2-2,CASSQDHRTGELFF,TGCGCCAGCAGCCAAGATCACAGAACCGGGGAGCTGTTTTTT
NA,TRBV5-1,NA,TRBJ1-1,CASSLGHSNTEAFF,TGCGCCAGCAGCTTGGGACACTCGAACACTGAAGCTTTCTTT
NA,TRBV3-1/TRBV3-2,NA,TRBJ1-2,CASSQAFLRDYGYTF,TGTGCCAGCAGCCAAGCCTTTCTCAGGGACTATGGCTACACCTTC
NA,TRBV4-1,NA,TRBJ2-7,CASSQDPGISYEQYF,TGCGCCAGCAGCCAAGATCCCGGGATCTCCTACGAGCAGTACTTC
NA,TRBV6-2/TRBV6-3,NA,TRBJ1-2,CASSSPGVNNYGYTF,TGTGCCAGCAGCTCCCCAGGGGTAAACAACTATGGCTACACCTTC
NA,TRBV5-5,NA,TRBJ2-5,CASSYTGTETQYF,TGTGCCAGCAGTTATACAGGGACGGAGACCCAGTACTTC
NA,TRBV18,NA,TRBJ2-5,CASSPAVQETQYF,TGTGCCAGCTCACCGGCAGTCCAAGAGACCCAGTACTTC
NA,TRBV4-3,NA,TRBJ2-7,CASSQEAGERFYEQYF,TGCGCCAGCAGCCAAGAAGCAGGGGAAAGGTTCTACGAGCAGTACTTC
NA,TRBV2,NA,TRBJ1-2,CASFRLVPTYGYTF,TGTGCCAGCTTCCGACTGGTACCAACCTATGGCTACACCTTC
NA,TRBV5-6,NA,TRBJ2-2,CASRRRGSTGELFF,TGTGCCAGCAGGAGAAGGGGTAGCACCGGGGAGCTGTTTTTT
NA,TRBV11-3,TRBD2,TRBJ2-7,CASSFVFTSGSTYEQYF,TGTGCCAGCAGCTTTGTTTTTACTAGCGGGTCAACCTACGAGCAGTACTTC
NA,TRBV7-9,TRBD1,TRBJ2-2,CASSSYGTGFDGELFF,TGTGCCAGCAGCTCGTACGGGACAGGGTTTGACGGGGAGCTGTTTTTT
NA,TRBV7-2,TRBD1,TRBJ1-5,CASSLGGGRGQPQHF,TGTGCCAGCAGCTTAGGAGGGGGCAGGGGCCAGCCCCAGCATTTT
once,TRBV6-2/TRBV6-3,NA,TRBJ1-5,CASSARAGGFNQPQHF,TGTGCCAGCAGTGCCCGCGCGGGGGGTTTTAATCAGCCCCAGCATTTT
NA,TRBV27,NA,TRBJ1-1,CASRNNRRGNTEAFF,TGTGCCAGCAGAAATAACCGACGGGGAAACACTGAAGCTTTCTTT
NA,TRBV12-3/TRBV12-4,NA,TRBJ1-2,CATAGRRYGYTF,TGTGCCACCGCTGGAAGGAGGTATGGCTACACCTTC
NA,TRBV19,NA,TRBJ1-5,CASSIRGVGQPQHF,TGTGCCAGTAGTATTCGGGGGGTTGGGCAGCCCCAGCATTTT
NA,TRBV7-2,TRBD1,TRBJ2-1,CASSPTQGVHNEQFF,TGTGCCAGCAGCCCGACTCAGGGGGTGCACAATGAGCAGTTCTTC
NA,TRBV19,TRBD1,TRBJ1-2,CASQPGQGRNYGYTF,TGTGCCAGCCAACCGGGACAGGGGCGGAACTATGGCTACACCTTC
NA,TRBV7-9,TRBD1,TRBJ1-4,CASSYAGTGATNEKLFF,TGTGCCAGCAGCTACGCCGGGACAGGGGCAACTAATGAAAAACTGTTTTTT
NA,TRBV2,TRBD1,TRBJ1-1,CASSGTGGTEAFF,TGTGCCAGCAGTGGGACAGGGGGCACTGAAGCTTTCTTT
NA,TRBV10-2,NA,TRBJ1-1,CASSESVRGTEAFF,TGCGCCAGCAGTGAGTCTGTGAGGGGGACTGAAGCTTTCTTT
NA,TRBV9,TRBD1,TRBJ2-7,CASSGGTGGTYEQYF,TGTGCCAGCAGCGGAGGGACAGGGGGGACCTACGAGCAGTACTTC
NA,TRBV20-1,NA,TRBJ1-2,CSASELSNYGYTF,TGCAGTGCTAGTGAACTTTCGAACTATGGCTACACCTTC
NA,TRBV5-1,NA,TRBJ1-1,CASNGGVNTEAFF,TGCGCCAGCAATGGGGGGGTGAACACTGAAGCTTTCTTT
NA,TRBV7-9,NA,TRBJ1-2,CASSQGTAYGYTF,TGTGCCAGCAGCCAGGGGACGGCCTATGGCTACACCTTC
NA,TRBV19,NA,TRBJ1-5,CASSIDGGGSNQPQHF,TGTGCCAGTAGTATAGATGGGGGAGGGTCTAATCAGCCCCAGCATTTT
NA,TRBV6-5,NA,TRBJ1-1,CASSITGLTEAFF,TGTGCCAGCAGCATTACGGGTCTCACTGAAGCTTTCTTT
NA,TRBV28,NA,TRBJ1-5,CASIVGGDSNQPQHF,TGTGCCAGCATCGTAGGAGGGGACAGCAATCAGCCCCAGCATTTT
NA,TRBV2,TRBD2,TRBJ2-3,CASSTSGGTDTQYF,TGTGCCAGCTCGACTAGCGGGGGCACAGATACGCAGTATTTT